Following are 30 T cell receptor beta chains from one sample sequenced in a study of breast tumors, draining lymph nodes, adjacent tissues. Samples came from axillary lymph nodes draining the breast cancer. TCRdb fed the multiplex PCR reads into MiXCR, producing one record per CDR3 protein. This sample yields fewer than 300,000 distinct CDR3 sequences, of which roughly 32% are seen a single time; roughly 1.5% belongs to the top ten. Sequenced input: axillary lymph node tissue. Receptors were obtained from a female donor with breast cancer. Some clones in this sample may be carry-over from other donors' samples.

The chain carries TRBV5-6 and TRBJ1-1, with 9 bases identical to TRBD1. Germline values: CDR1 SGHDT, CDR2 YYEEEE. This CDR3 spans 15 amino acids. With 3 bases clipped from V and 5 bases from J, the junction kept 8 bases outside the gene matches. The CDR3 DNA follows: TGTGCCAGCAGCTCGCCGGGACAGGGAGGTACTGAAGCTTTCTTT. Protein sequence: CASSSPGQGGTEAFF.

This clonotype was found many times. CDR3 coding DNA: TGTGCCGGCCTGACGGAGAACTATGGCTACACCTTC. It codes for CAGLTENYGYTF. The chain is built from TRBV12-3 or TRBV12-4 and TRBJ1-2; unclear D gene. The V gene lost 11 bases and the J gene lost 2 bases, with 12 bases spanning the gap. The CDR3 runs to 12 residues.

This clonotype has only a few counts. Possible read error: a much larger clone is one base away. The chain combines TRBV5-5 with TRBJ2-7; D unresolved. CDR3 length: 11 residues. With 4 bases removed from V and 6 bases from J, the gap between germline ends came to 8 bases. In germline, CDR1 is SGHKS, CDR2 YYEKEE (reference sequence). CDR3 coding DNA: TGTGCCAGCAGCCTCCGGCCCGAGCAGTACTTC. Amino acids: CASSLRPEQYF.

Ten or more counts support this clonotype. The gene calls are TRBV20-1 and TRBJ1-2, with TRBD1 as a possible D gene (6 bases). There are 15 residues in the CDR3. V lost 3 bases to trimming and J lost 0 bases, with 14 bases between them. CDR1 is DFQATT and CDR2 is SNEGSKA in the germline V gene (reference sequence). CDR3 bases: TGCAGTGCTAGGGGGGGGCCAGGGACTAACTATGGCTACACCTTC. Its translation: CSARGGPGTNYGYTF.

The sample holds many counts of this clonotype. The chain recombines TRBV6-1 with TRBJ2-7; D gene uncertain. The CDR3 is made up of 13 amino acids. Germline CDR1 is MNHNS and CDR2 is SASEGT. Trimming left V 6 bases short and J 1 base short, with 10 bases between. The CDR3 DNA reads as TGTGCCAGCAGAAATGACGGATCCTACGAGCAGTACTTC. It codes for CASRNDGSYEQYF.

With regard to this clonotype: A much larger clone lies one base from this, so it may be a read error. This rearrangement joins TRBV6-1 to TRBJ2-5, with 7 bases lining up with TRBD2. Looked up from germline, CDR1 is MNHNS and CDR2 is SASEGT. The J segment lost 0 bases and the V segment lost 7 bases, leaving 5 bases of the junction unmatched. The CDR3 is made up of 14 amino acids. The CDR3 coding sequence is TGTGCCAGCACGCCTAGCGGCTACCAAGAGACCCAGTACTTC. It specifies CASTPSGYQETQYF.

This clonotype was seen ten or more times. The V gene is TRBV5-1, the J gene TRBJ2-3; D gene unclear. V was shortened by 4 bases and J by 1 base, with 10 bases between the two germline ends. Germline V gene lookup returns CDR1 SGHRS and CDR2 YFSETQ. The CDR3 has 14 residues. CDR3 loop: CASSPETGTDTQYF. For the CDR3, the DNA is TGCGCCAGCAGCCCGGAGACTGGCACAGATACGCAGTATTTT.

The rearrangement joins TRBV27 to TRBJ1-6; perhaps TRBD1 as D (5 bases). The CDR3 contains 18 residues. With 6 bases removed from V and 4 bases from J, the gap between germline ends came to 22 bases. Germline lookup yields CDR1 MNHEY and CDR2 SMNVEV (reference sequence). The CDR3 DNA reads TGTGCCAGCAGAACCGAGTGGGGTGGGGGGGGTTATAATTCACCCCTCCACTTT. Protein: CASRTEWGGGGYNSPLHF.

This clonotype was seen a handful of times. The chain joins TRBV20-1 to TRBJ1-1, with D tentatively TRBD1 (5 bases). Between the trimmed V and J ends, which lost 2 bases and 0 bases, there was a span of 22 bases. The CDR3 covers 18 residues. Germline assignment: CDR1 DFQATT and CDR2 SNEGSKA (reference sequence). The CDR3, as DNA: TGCAGTGCTAGAAGGGGACCCGGGATATGGGCAATGAACACTGAAGCTTTCTTT. Translated: CSARRGPGIWAMNTEAFF.

V is TRBV6-5 and J is TRBJ1-1, with D possibly matching TRBD1 (5 bases). V lost 7 bases, J lost 4 bases, and 16 bases lay in between. Germline V lookup: CDR1 MNHEY, CDR2 SVGAGI. The CDR3 runs to 14 residues. For the CDR3, the DNA is TGTGCCAGCAACAAGCGACAGCCCCCCACTGAAGCTTTCTTT. It is translated as CASNKRQPPTEAFF.

This clonotype appeared many times. V gene TRBV7-7 combines with J gene TRBJ2-3; D may be TRBD1 (6 bases). The CDR3 totals 17 residues. The V gene's germline CDR1 is SSHAT and CDR2 FNYEAQ (reference sequence). The germline V and J ends were trimmed by 1 base and 0 bases, with 14 bases remaining between them. The CDR3 loop reads CASSLDYGDKSTDTQYF. The CDR3, as DNA: TGTGCCAGCAGCTTAGACTATGGGGACAAAAGCACAGATACGCAGTATTTT. Filled out from reference TRBV7-7 and TRBJ2-3, the complete variable domain reads GAGVSQSPRYKVTKRGQDVTLRCDPISSHATLYWYQQALGQGPEFLTYFNYEAQPDKSGLPSDRFSAERPEGSISTLTIQRTEQRDSAMYRCASSLDYGDKSTDTQYFGPGTRLTVL.

The chain uses TRBV7-2 and TRBJ2-7, with a tentative D call TRBD2 (5 bases). Germline V gives CDR1 SGHTA, CDR2 FQGNSA. The CDR3 is made up of 15 amino acids. V gave up 4 bases and J gave up 5 bases, with 18 bases separating them. CDR3 sequence: CASSSRTRSPHEQYF. CDR3 nucleotides: TGTGCCAGCAGCTCTCGGACTCGAAGCCCCCACGAGCAGTACTTC. Based on the CDR3 plus reference TRBV7-2 and TRBJ2-7, the full variable domain is GAGVSQSPSNKVTEKGKDVELRCDPISGHTALYWYRQSLGQGLEFLIYFQGNSAPDKSGLPSDRFSAERTGGSVSTLTIQRTQQEDSAVYLCASSSRTRSPHEQYFGPGTRLTVT.

A single count supports this clonotype. An end of the junction does not agree with germline; a read error may underlie this. The rearrangement links TRBV5-1 to TRBJ2-2; D could derive from TRBD1 or TRBD2 (5 bases each). The CDR3 extends over 13 amino acids. Germline loops: CDR1 SGHRS, CDR2 YFSETQ. The DNA for the CDR3 is TGCGCCAGCAGCTTGGAGGGGCCCGGGGCGCTGTTTTTT. Amino acid sequence: CASSLEGPGALFF.

The sample holds many counts of this clonotype. A clone one base away is much larger, so this may be a read error. CDR3 protein: CASSLAEPGANVLPF. CDR3 sequence (DNA): TGTGCCAGCAGCTTAGCAGAGCCTGGGGCCAACGTCCTGCCTTTC. The chain uses TRBV7-3 and TRBJ2-6, with D possibly matching TRBD1 (5 bases). The CDR3 contains 15 residues. Germline V CDR1 and CDR2: SGHTA, FQGTGA.

The chain joins TRBV10-3 to TRBJ2-5, with 7 bases lining up with TRBD1. This CDR3 comprises 16 residues. Germline trimming cut 3 bases from V and 2 bases from J; bases unmatched to any gene: 9. Germline V gene sequence: CDR1 ENHRY, CDR2 SYGVKD. The CDR3 loop reads CAISDVRTGDQETQYF. DNA of the CDR3: TGTGCCATCAGTGACGTTAGGACAGGCGATCAAGAGACCCAGTACTTC.

V and J are TRBV11-2 and TRBJ1-1; D gene ambiguous. V was trimmed by 4 bases and J by 0 bases, leaving 9 bases between them. The CDR3 is made up of 14 amino acids. Germline V gene data show CDR1 as SGHAT and CDR2 as FQNNGV. In nucleotides, the CDR3 is TGTGCCAGCAGCTCGGGAAGCATGAACACTGAAGCTTTCTTT. Translation gives CASSSGSMNTEAFF.

To note about this clonotype: This clone may be a read error of a much larger clone one base away. The rearrangement joins TRBV6-5 to TRBJ2-5, with TRBD2 matching 8 bases. This CDR3 has 14 amino acids. CDR1 and CDR2 (germline): MNHEY, SVGAGI. V lost 7 bases and J lost 5; bases outside the gene matches: 9. CDR3 protein: CASKLREVRETQYF. The CDR3 region has the DNA TGTGCCAGCAAGCTGCGGGAGGTACGCGAGACCCAGTACTTC.

This clonotype was detected ten times or more. The chain has TRBV27 and TRBJ2-3; no firm D call. Trimming took off 7 bases at V and 4 bases at J, with 12 bases between the two ends. Germline V gene lookup returns CDR1 MNHEY and CDR2 SMNVEV (reference sequence). The CDR3 runs 13 residues. CDR3 in amino acids: CASNPFGADTQYF. CDR3 in DNA: TGTGCCAGCAACCCCTTCGGCGCAGATACGCAGTATTTT.

V and J are TRBV12-3 or TRBV12-4 and TRBJ2-2; possibly TRBD1 for D (6 bases). There are 14 residues in the CDR3. With 7 bases removed from V and 6 bases from J, the gap between germline ends came to 15 bases. As DNA, the CDR3 is TGTGCCAGCACTCATGATGAGGGGGCCGGGGAGCTGTTTTTT. Translation gives CASTHDEGAGELFF.

V gene TRBV19 combines with J gene TRBJ2-4, with 12 bases aligning to TRBD2. CDR3 length equals 17 residues. V was clipped by 5 bases and J by 3 bases; unmatched bases: 8. The V gene's germline CDR1 is LNHDA and CDR2 SQIVND (reference sequence). Here the CDR3 DNA reads TGTGCCAGTAGTGCAAAGCGACTAGCGGGAGTCAAAAACATTCAGTACTTC. This sequence encodes CASSAKRLAGVKNIQYF.

At least ten counts were recorded for this clonotype. The V call is TRBV3-1, the J call TRBJ2-3; 10 bases match TRBD2. The germline gives CDR1 LGHDT, CDR2 YNNKEL (reference sequence). This CDR3 is built from 15 residues. With V trimmed by 4 bases and J by 5 bases, 6 bases remained unmatched. In nucleotides, the CDR3 is TGTGCCAGCAGCCTAATAGCGGGAGGCGGAGATACGCAGTATTTT. Its protein product is CASSLIAGGGDTQYF.

This clonotype appeared many times. This chain uses TRBV6-1 with TRBJ2-3; D possibly matches TRBD1 or TRBD2 (5 bases each). Trimming stripped 2 bases from V and 1 base from J, with 16 bases between. The germline V gene has CDR1 MNHNS and CDR2 SASEGT. This CDR3 spans 17 amino acids. CDR3 nucleotide sequence: TGTGCCAGCAGTGAAAGGTGGGGGAGTCGACGCACAGATACGCAGTATTTT. Amino acid sequence: CASSERWGSRRTDTQYF.

This clonotype occurred many times. For the CDR3, the DNA is TGTGCCAGCAAGCGTACGGAGGGAAGCGAGCAGTACTTC. It encodes CASKRTEGSEQYF. The chain joins TRBV12-3 or TRBV12-4 to TRBJ2-7, with D perhaps TRBD2 (6 bases). Trimming left V 7 bases short and J 6 bases short, with 16 bases between. The CDR3 contains 13 residues.

This clonotype turned up a few times. The chain carries TRBV3-1 and TRBJ1-1; D possibly corresponds to TRBD1 (6 bases). In germline, CDR1 is LGHDT, CDR2 YNNKEL (reference sequence). The V gene lost 4 bases and the J gene lost 5 bases, with 11 bases spanning the gap. There are 13 residues in the CDR3. The CDR3 reads CASSRRGATEAFF. The DNA of the CDR3 is TGTGCCAGCAGCCGCCGGGGGGCGACTGAAGCTTTCTTT. Full variable domain (rest looked up from reference TRBV3-1 and TRBJ1-1): DTAVSQTPKYLVTQMGNDKSIKCEQNLGHDTMYWYKQDSKKFLKIMFSYNNKELIINETVPNRFSPKSPDKAHLNLHINSLELGDSAVYFCASSRRGATEAFFGQGTRLTVV.

Details on this clonotype: A much larger clone differs by one base, so this may be a read error. The chain couples TRBV6-5 to TRBJ2-7, with D perhaps TRBD1 or TRBD2 (5 bases each). Germline V gives CDR1 MNHEY, CDR2 SVGAGI. Trimming left V 6 bases short and J 9 bases short, with 15 bases between. The CDR3 is 12 residues long. The CDR3 DNA follows: TGTGCCAGCAGCCCACGGGGCAGCGGGCAGTACTTC. As protein: CASSPRGSGQYF.

Details on this clonotype: Likely a read error: the CDR3 ends without its conserved phenylalanine or tryptophan. This chain links TRBV11-3 with TRBJ2-1; D is perhaps TRBD1 or TRBD2 (5 bases each). The CDR3 is 13 residues long. The germline V gene encodes CDR1 SGHNT and CDR2 YENEEA. The CDR3 protein is CASSSRGRGEQFL. The CDR3 nucleotides read TGCGCCAGCAGTTCTAGGGGACGCGGTGAGCAGTTCCTC.

As to this clonotype: Given the absence of the conserved phenylalanine or tryptophan at the CDR3 end, a read error is likely. The genes are TRBV6-1 and TRBJ1-2; D may be TRBD1 (5 bases). Germline V CDR1 and CDR2: MNHNS, SASEGT. The CDR3 is 16 amino acids. Between the trimmed V and J ends, which lost 5 bases and 7 bases, there was a span of 23 bases. The CDR3 loop reads CASSHGAGGSALGYTL. CDR3 coding DNA: TGTGCCAGCAGTCATGGGGCAGGAGGTTCGGCACTTGGCTACACCCTC.

The chain carries TRBV7-9 and TRBJ2-3; 8 positions match TRBD1. CDR1 and CDR2 from the germline V gene are SEHNR and FQNEAQ (reference sequence). The CDR3 spans 16 residues. V shed 6 bases, J shed 3 bases, and the junction held 11 bases outside the gene matches. The CDR3 loop is CASSPGVTGVTDTQYF. The CDR3 DNA follows: TGTGCCAGCAGTCCAGGGGTGACAGGGGTGACAGATACGCAGTATTTT.

In its sample, this clonotype was seen many times. The genes are TRBV6-2 or TRBV6-3 and TRBJ2-1; D is unclear. V lost 5 bases to trimming and J lost 1 base, with 12 bases between them. Per germline, CDR1 MNHEY and CDR2 SVGEGT. The CDR3 covers 15 residues. CDR3 DNA sequence: TGTGCCAGCAGTCAGCCTTTAGGGTCCTACAATGAGCAGTTCTTC. Its protein product is CASSQPLGSYNEQFF.

This clonotype has just a few counts. This rearrangement joins TRBV19 to TRBJ1-1; D might be TRBD1 (5 bases). The germline gives CDR1 LNHDA, CDR2 SQIVND (reference sequence). The CDR3 extends over 14 amino acids. V gave up 3 bases and J gave up 0 bases, with 8 bases separating them. CDR3 residues: CASSIGHLNTEAFF. The CDR3 region has the DNA TGTGCCAGTAGTATTGGACACCTGAACACTGAAGCTTTCTTT. The full variable domain, in which reference TRBV19 and TRBJ1-1 provide the parts outside the CDR3, is DGGITQSPKYLFRKEGQNVTLSCEQNLNHDAMYWYRQDPGQGLRLIYYSQIVNDFQKGDIAEGYSVSREKKESFPLTVTSAQKNPTAFYLCASSIGHLNTEAFFGQGTRLTVV.